Detailed here is one T cell receptor (beta chain). Antigen unknown. This CDR3 has 16 residues. The V and J ends lost 1 base and 2 bases respectively, with 16 bases between them. Germline loops: CDR1 SQVTM, CDR2 ANQGSEA. These data are taken from a study of T-cell memory formation after mild COVID-19. With constant-segment primers, 5'RACE yielded cDNA libraries of TCR alpha and TCR beta that carried sample barcodes and UMIs. TCRdb re-called the 5' RACE reads with MiXCR, one entry per CDR3 protein. This sample carries 250,000 to 300,000 distinct CDR3 sequences, approximately 19% of them seen once, and the ten largest clones take roughly 24%. Overall study findings and caveats: Certain responding clones were present in pre-infection memory, suggesting participation of cross-reactive memory. Those CD4+ clones that contracted were mainly in CM and EM (CD8+ ones in EMRA). While clones contracting from day 15 to 85 were balanced between CD4 and CD8, later expanders leaned CD4+.

This TCR was recovered from a man younger than 35 who had mild COVID-19 (a few samples of this study predate the infection). Cell type and time point are not known. Specimen: PBMCs or a T cell subset sorted from them (not recorded which). The V call is TRBV29-1, the J call TRBJ2-3; D gene ambiguous. CDR3 residues: CSVEGVSGRDTDTQYF. DNA for the CDR3: TGCAGCGTTGAAGGTGTTAGTGGTAGGGACACAGATACGCAGTATTTT.